Listed below are T cell receptor beta chains from one sample, sequenced in a study of T cell clones after liver transplantation. Libraries were prepared by immunoSEQ multiplex PCR; TCRdb keeps only in-frame clonotypes and omits some of them. The sample has roughly 65,000 clones, nearly 95% seen once. The source was CD4+ T cells from blood, collected roughly 26 months after liver transplant. These receptors all come from a human patient who received a liver transplant. Some of these T cells may belong to the graft donor. The CDR3 runs from the conserved cysteine through the conserved F or W. Clone size is given for some rows only: seen once, a few or many times, or a class if the clone is expanded.

len	v_gene	abundance	CDR3aa
15	TRBV5-1	-	CASSLAGTTQSEQFF
18	TRBV5-6	-	CASSRGGSRTIGYNEQFF
16	TRBV19	once	CASSNPPGDGNQPQHF
12	TRBV6-1	-	CASTLDRGGYTF
15	TRBV1	-	CTSSQILAGGDIQYF
15	TRBV5-4	-	CASSQTQGTNTEAFF
13	TRBV28	once	CATDLGGHYEQYF
10	TRBV6-4	-	CASSPIEAFF
16	TRBV5-6	-	CASSFLGGSNTGELFF
16	TRBV15	-	CATSRARGTTNEKLFF
16	TRBV5-4	-	CASSSLAGARTDTQYF
15	TRBV5-1	-	CASSWDRGGDTEAFF
12	TRBV6-5	-	CATGDGNEKLFF
16	TRBV5-1	-	CASSLFLGAYQETQYF
16	TRBV30	-	CAWSDGTSAFTDTQYF
14	TRBV5-8	-	CASSREGATGELFF
14	TRBV7-6	-	CASSLQREGETQYF
13	TRBV7-9	-	CASSRAEGTEAFF
13	TRBV10-3	-	CAISGSSNQPQHF
15	TRBV5-4	-	CASSWGGDGGEKLFF
17	TRBV28	-	CASSLPGLAGRGETQYF
15	TRBV5-6	-	CASSLRQGGTDTQYF
14	TRBV7-2	-	CASRPSGSGYEQYF
13	TRBV11-2	-	CASSLRGQGELFF
16	TRBV9	-	CASSVGRGLQHGEAFF
14	TRBV7-2	-	CASSFFRQGNEQFF
17	TRBV5-1	-	CASSLEGLARAHNEQFF
17	TRBV28	-	CASSFVTSGDSTDTQYF
13	TRBV27	-	CASSMGRDTEAFF
15	TRBV7-9	-	CASSLYPPSTDTQYF
15	TRBV7-2	-	CATTHGAESPDTQYF
16	TRBV18	-	CASSQIADPSYNEQFF
16	TRBV5-5	-	CASSLGRERPNTEAFF
14	TRBV2	few	CASSSGQGTDTQYF
16	TRBV19	-	CASSPRGGRVTGELFF
12	TRBV2	once	CASRRESQPQHF
15	TRBV6-5	-	CASSLGRSSSYEQYF
16	TRBV6-1	-	CASSEARGIRNQPQHF
14	TRBV9	-	CASSVEGDGYEQYF
15	TRBV5-1	-	CASSLLGLDSDTQYF
16	TRBV19	-	CASSTTSAGSYNEQFF
15	TRBV6-1	-	CASSEAGGNNQPQHF
13	TRBV6-1	-	CASSAGGYYGYTF
15	TRBV10-3	-	CAISQTGQGNGEQYF
14	TRBV18	-	CASSPTEDNQPQHF
15	TRBV11-3	-	CASSAQGVNTPDYTF
14	TRBV19	-	CASSSEHRNYGYTF
18	TRBV5-8	-	CASSPGTSGGRITDTQYF
15	TRBV28	-	CASSLLGLASNEQFF
21	TRBV9	-	CASSVGGTSGRISWSHNEQFF
14	TRBV4-2	-	CASSAPGPQETQYF
14	TRBV7-2	-	CASSFVWPETEAFF
14	TRBV7-2	once	CASSLDRGGETQYF
13	TRBV18	-	CASSPRTSDEQYF
16	TRBV7-3	-	CASSPVGQGNTGELFF